The TCR beta chain under discussion was sequenced for a study of blood T cell repertoires in COVID-19. Across the study: The samples span acute and convalescent COVID-19 from the United States, Italy and Spain.

In the original processing: Reference gene primer amplification gave nucleated cell count estimates. TCRdb's copy holds only in-frame clones and misses some; the assay was immunoSEQ multiplex PCR. V, J and clone size reflect that table, while D and trimming were determined from the DNA. The sample has more than 45,000 clones, around 81% seen once. Germline CDR1 and CDR2: SGHNT and YENEEA. V was clipped by 6 bases and J by 5 bases; unmatched bases: 6. The CDR3 is made up of 13 amino acids. One Seattle source followed patients from active infection through their disease course. V and J are TRBV11-3 and TRBJ1-1; 7 nucleotides agree with TRBD1. The sequenced material came from peripheral blood. The TCR sequence derives from an elderly man with COVID-19, enrolled during active disease. The CDR3 region has the DNA TGTGCCAGCAGTAAACAGGGGAAAACTGAAGCTTTCTTT. Protein: CASSKQGKTEAFF.